A selection of T cell receptor beta chains follows, all from one sample in a study of cytomegalovirus exposure and HLA in healthy donors. TCRdb keeps only in-frame clones here, not all; method: immunoSEQ multiplex PCR. This sample yields fewer than 250,000 clones, of which over 65% are seen a single time; 3.4% belongs to the top ten. Input material: PBMCs. These receptor sequences come from a man between 35 and 55 years old in good health and CMV-seropositive. The CDR3 runs from the conserved cysteine through the conserved F or W. A D gene is named only where the DNA matches it firmly. Size tells how often a clone was seen (once, few, many) or the class of an expanded clone, and some rows leave it out.

v_call	d_call	j_call	clone_size	cdr3_nt	cdr3_aa
TRBV6-5	NA	TRBJ2-3	NA	TGTGCCACCCGGCCAGGGGGCACAGATACGCAGTATTTT	CATRPGGTDTQYF
TRBV6-5	NA	TRBJ1-1	NA	TGTGCCAGCAGCCTAAGGGGGAAGAACACTGAAGCTTTCTTT	CASSLRGKNTEAFF
TRBV7-9	TRBD2	TRBJ2-7	NA	TGTGCCAGCAGCCCCGTTTTCAGGGAGGGCTCCTACGAGCAGTACTTC	CASSPVFREGSYEQYF
TRBV10-3	TRBD1	TRBJ2-6	NA	TGTGCCATCAGCAGGGACAGGGGGGGTGGGGCCAACGTCCTGACTTTC	CAISRDRGGGANVLTF
TRBV7-3	NA	TRBJ1-6	NA	TGTGCCAGCAGCCTCCAGACAGGCCTTAACTCACCCCTCCACTTT	CASSLQTGLNSPLHF
TRBV30	NA	TRBJ1-1	NA	TGTGCCTGGAGTGTAGGGGTGGGCACTGAAGCTTTCTTT	CAWSVGVGTEAFF
TRBV9	TRBD2	TRBJ2-5	NA	TGTGCCAGCAGCAGCGGGACTAGCGGGAGAAATCGACAAGAGACCCAGTACTTC	CASSSGTSGRNRQETQYF
TRBV30	TRBD2	TRBJ2-1	NA	TGTGCCTGGAGTTCTACTGGGACTAGCGGGAGGGTAATCGACAATGAGCAGTTCTTC	CAWSSTGTSGRVIDNEQFF
TRBV19	NA	TRBJ2-7	NA	TGTGCCACCCTACCGCGAACGGGAGCCCCCCCCTACTACGAGCAGTACTTC	CATLPRTGAPPYYEQYF
TRBV6-1	TRBD2	TRBJ2-1	NA	TGTGCCGGCGGACTAGCGGGAGGGGGCTATGAGCAGTTCTTC	CAGGLAGGGYEQFF
TRBV7-3	TRBD1	TRBJ1-1	once	TGTGCCAGCAGCCCAGGGACAGGGGGAGAAGCTTTCTTT	CASSPGTGGEAFF
TRBV4-2	TRBD2	TRBJ2-7	NA	TGTGCCAGCAGCCAATCTAGCGGGCCCTCCTCCTACGAGCAGTACTTC	CASSQSSGPSSYEQYF
TRBV27	NA	TRBJ1-2	NA	TGTGCCAGCAGTCCCCCGGGGAGAGGTGGCTACACCTTC	CASSPPGRGGYTF
TRBV7-2	TRBD1	TRBJ1-1	NA	TGTGCCAGCAGCCTAAGTCCCGGGACAGCCATGAACACTGAAGCTTTCTTT	CASSLSPGTAMNTEAFF
TRBV27	TRBD2	TRBJ2-1	NA	TGTGCCAGCAGTTTAAGGGGACTAGCGAGATACAATGAGCAGTTCTTC	CASSLRGLARYNEQFF
TRBV1	NA	TRBJ2-1	NA	TGCACCAGCAGCCAAGAGGGTCGAGCGGGGAACTACAATGAGCAGTTCTTC	CTSSQEGRAGNYNEQFF
TRBV11-1	NA	TRBJ2-2	NA	TGTGCCAGCAGCCCCGGCGGGGGCGCCAACACCGGGGAGCTGTTTTTT	CASSPGGGANTGELFF